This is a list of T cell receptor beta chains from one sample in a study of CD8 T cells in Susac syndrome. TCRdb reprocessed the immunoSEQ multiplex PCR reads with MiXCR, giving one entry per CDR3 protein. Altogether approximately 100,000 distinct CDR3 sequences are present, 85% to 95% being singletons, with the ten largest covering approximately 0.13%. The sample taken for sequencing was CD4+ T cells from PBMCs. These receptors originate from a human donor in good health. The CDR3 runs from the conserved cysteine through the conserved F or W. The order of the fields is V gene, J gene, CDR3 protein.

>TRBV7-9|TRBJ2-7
CASSQVGASSYEQYF
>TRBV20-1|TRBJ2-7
CSASAPGGTYEQYF
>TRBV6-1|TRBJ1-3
CASSVTGTGRNTIYF
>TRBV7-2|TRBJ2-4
CASSLKRGNNLAKNIQYF
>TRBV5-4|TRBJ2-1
CASSLSTSSNEQFF
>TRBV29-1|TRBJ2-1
CSTWGLTSGRAVVGEQFF
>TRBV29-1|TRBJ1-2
CSVKLLRDSGYTF
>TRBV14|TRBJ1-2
CASSQDTGFYGYTF
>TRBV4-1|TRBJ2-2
CASSQTNFRGTGELFF
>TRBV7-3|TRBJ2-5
CASSARGGGETQYF
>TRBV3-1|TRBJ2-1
CASSQDSRDNEQFF
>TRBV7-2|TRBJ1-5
CASSPRPDAQPQHF
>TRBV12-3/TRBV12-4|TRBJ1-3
CASSPMGPLGGNTIYF
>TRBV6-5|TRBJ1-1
CASSYSLARASTEAFF
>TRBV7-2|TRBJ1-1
CASRYAVMGTPSITEAFF
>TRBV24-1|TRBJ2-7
CATVVRGLAREQYF
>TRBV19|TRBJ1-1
CASSIGENTEAFF
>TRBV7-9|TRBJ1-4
CASSLEVTTRRGEKLFF
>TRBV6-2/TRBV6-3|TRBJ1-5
CASSQPAAESYSNQPQHF
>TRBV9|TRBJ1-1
CASSPTGTAEAFF
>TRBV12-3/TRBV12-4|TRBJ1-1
CASRVGAGAEAFF
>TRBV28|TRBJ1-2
CASSLALIGYTF
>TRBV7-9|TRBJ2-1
CASSFMGGLHNEQFF
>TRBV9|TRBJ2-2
CATTHRDTGELFF
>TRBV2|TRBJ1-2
CASSEAGSLGYTF
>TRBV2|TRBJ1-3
CASSGRTAGNTIYF
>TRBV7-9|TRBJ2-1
CASSPGTSGIDEQFF
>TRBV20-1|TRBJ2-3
CSARGRGGTDTQYF
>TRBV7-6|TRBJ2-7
CASSSRQGGNSYEQYF
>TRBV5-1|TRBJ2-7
CASSPGDRPTYEQYF
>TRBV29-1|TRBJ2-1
CSVEEKKRGRGFSYNEQFF
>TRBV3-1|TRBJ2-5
CASSQIGTYEETQYF
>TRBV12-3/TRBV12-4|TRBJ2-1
CASSLLGREVQFF
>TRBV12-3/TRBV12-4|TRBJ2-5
CASSFRGRETQYF
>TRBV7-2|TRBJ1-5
CASSRGRGQGQPQHF
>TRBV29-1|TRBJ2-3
CSVEVTGMGTDTQYF
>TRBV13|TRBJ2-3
CARAGLSTDTQYF
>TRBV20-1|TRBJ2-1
CSARDNLAGNNEQLF
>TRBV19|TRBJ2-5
CASSIVGADRETQYF
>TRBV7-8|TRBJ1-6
CASSSRTDRSPLHF
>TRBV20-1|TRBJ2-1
CSASLTSGDSYNEQFF
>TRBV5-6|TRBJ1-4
CASSPGGMAGYEKLFF
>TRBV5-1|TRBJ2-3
CASSLGAETQYF
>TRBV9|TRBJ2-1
CASSFGGEVDEQFF
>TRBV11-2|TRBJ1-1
CASSLGGSAFF
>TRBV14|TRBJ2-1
CASSPHRGPPNEQFF
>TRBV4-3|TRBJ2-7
CASSRGQLSYEQYF
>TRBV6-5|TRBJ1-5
CASSSHRAGQPQHF
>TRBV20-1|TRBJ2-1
CSASGGTNEQFF